This passage covers 14 T cell receptor beta chains from one sample sequenced in a study of T-cell memory formation after mild COVID-19. TCRdb used MiXCR to reprocess the 5' RACE reads, holding one entry per CDR3 protein. The sample records tens of thousands of distinct CDR3 sequences, 6% to 6.5% being singletons. Sequencing used PBMCs or a T cell subset sorted from them (not recorded which). These TCRs come from an adult who had mild COVID-19 (a few samples of this study predate the infection). Cell type and time point are not known.

Many counts were recorded for this clonotype. The rearrangement links TRBV20-1 to TRBJ2-1; D not certain. The CDR3 has 16 amino acids. CDR1 and CDR2 from the germline V gene are DFQATT and SNEGSKA (reference sequence). Trimming removed 6 bases at V and 0 bases at J, with 18 bases between. Here the CDR3 DNA reads TGCAGTGCCCTCCGGGCTTTCTCGAGCTCCTACAATGAGCAGTTCTTC. It yields the protein CSALRAFSSSYNEQFF.

CDR3 sequence: CAWSQGGVDGYTF. CDR3 DNA: TGTGCCTGGAGTCAAGGGGGCGTCGATGGCTACACCTTC. The V gene is TRBV30, the J gene TRBJ1-2, with 7 bases aligning to TRBD1. Germline CDR1 is GTSNPN and CDR2 is SVGIG (reference sequence). Unmatched junction bases numbered 6, after V lost 2 bases and J lost 6 bases. This CDR3 spans 13 amino acids.

This clonotype was picked up a small number of times. The V call is TRBV11-2, the J call TRBJ2-1; 8 bases agree with TRBD2. The ends lost 0 bases at V and 6 bases at J; junction bases unmatched: 7. The CDR3 sequence is 16 residues long. Germline CDR1 is SGHAT and CDR2 is FQNNGV. The CDR3 region is CASSLDHAGGGNEQFF. The CDR3 coding sequence is TGTGCCAGCAGCTTAGATCACGCGGGAGGTGGCAATGAGCAGTTCTTC.

This clonotype was seen a few times. This rearrangement joins TRBV9 to TRBJ2-5; D possibly corresponds to TRBD1 (6 bases). This CDR3 has 14 residues. Germline lookup yields CDR1 SGDLS and CDR2 YYNGEE. The germline V and J ends were trimmed by 0 bases and 1 base, with 7 bases remaining between them. The CDR3 loop reads CASSVGGPQETQYF. The CDR3, as DNA: TGTGCCAGCAGCGTAGGGGGGCCCCAAGAGACCCAGTACTTC.

The chain links TRBV3-1 to TRBJ1-5, with 11 bases aligning to TRBD1. This CDR3 comprises 15 residues. Looked up from germline, CDR1 is LGHDT and CDR2 is YNNKEL (reference sequence). The V segment lost 4 bases and the J segment 7 bases; nucleotides outside the gene matches: 6. CDR3 sequence (DNA): TGTGCCAGCAGCCCAGGACAGGGGGCGGCACAGCCCCAGCATTTT. Protein: CASSPGQGAAQPQHF.

This clonotype was detected ten times or more. The rearrangement joins TRBV29-1 to TRBJ2-1; D possibly corresponds to TRBD2 (5 bases). This CDR3 comprises 12 residues. Trimming cost V 3 bases and J 4 bases, with 7 bases left between them. CDR1 and CDR2 from the germline V gene are SQVTM and ANQGSEA. In DNA form, the CDR3 reads TGCAGCGTTGAGGAGGTTTACAATGAGCAGTTCTTC. Protein product: CSVEEVYNEQFF.

This clonotype was counted ten times or more. This chain connects TRBV6-5 to TRBJ2-7; 9 bases fit TRBD2. Trimming cost V 7 bases and J 2 bases; bases outside gene matches: 3. CDR1 and CDR2 from the germline V gene are MNHEY and SVGAGI. The CDR3 consists of 13 residues. The CDR3 sequence is CASKLAGPYEQYF. In DNA, the CDR3 is TGTGCCAGCAAACTAGCGGGCCCCTACGAGCAGTACTTC.

This clonotype was counted at least ten times. V and J are TRBV5-1 and TRBJ2-7; tentatively, D is TRBD1 (7 bases). V lost 2 bases and J lost 4, with 13 bases in between. Germline CDR1 and CDR2: SGHRS and YFSETQ. This CDR3 region has 14 residues. The CDR3 sequence is CASSFAGQKYEQYF. In DNA, the CDR3 is TGCGCCAGCAGCTTTGCGGGACAGAAATACGAGCAGTACTTC.

The V and J genes are TRBV7-3 and TRBJ2-1; D is unresolved. Germline loops: CDR1 SGHTA, CDR2 FQGTGA. Trimming removed 0 bases from V and 6 bases from J, with 6 bases in between. The CDR3 is 13 residues long. The CDR3 spells CASSLTRTNEQFF. The CDR3 coding sequence is TGTGCCAGCAGCTTAACGCGTACCAATGAGCAGTTCTTC.

The chain has TRBV10-1 and TRBJ2-3; perhaps TRBD1 as D (6 bases). The germline V gene encodes CDR1 WNHNN and CDR2 SYGVQD (reference sequence). The CDR3 extends over 14 amino acids. Between the trimmed V and J ends, which lost 7 bases and 2 bases, there was a span of 13 bases. CDR3: CASTRTGFTDTQYF. For the CDR3, the DNA is TGCGCCAGCACCAGAACAGGGTTCACAGATACGCAGTATTTT.

This clonotype was counted between two and nine times. V and J are TRBV18 and TRBJ2-3; possibly TRBD2 for D (6 bases). Germline V lookup: CDR1 KGHSH, CDR2 LQKENI. The CDR3 covers 15 residues. V lost 3 bases to trimming and J lost 0 bases, with 10 bases between them. The CDR3 DNA reads as TGTGCCAGCTCACCGCCAGGGAGGAGCACAGATACGCAGTATTTT. It encodes CASSPPGRSTDTQYF.

This clonotype has only a few counts. This sequence joins TRBV11-2 and TRBJ2-5; D is perhaps TRBD1 (6 bases). The germline V gene encodes CDR1 SGHAT and CDR2 FQNNGV. Deletions cut 3 bases from V and 4 bases from J, with 15 bases between. This CDR3 spans 15 amino acids. In DNA form, the CDR3 reads TGTGCCAGCAGCTTCCGAGGGGGTGAGGTAGAGACCCAGTACTTC. Translated: CASSFRGGEVETQYF. The full variable domain, completed using reference TRBV11-2 and TRBJ2-5, is EAGVAQSPRYKIIEKRQSVAFWCNPISGHATLYWYQQILGQGPKLLIQFQNNGVVDDSQLPKDRFSAERLKGVDSTLKIQPAKLEDSAVYLCASSFRGGEVETQYFGPGTRLLVL.

The chain recombines TRBV12-3 or TRBV12-4 with TRBJ1-5, with D possibly being TRBD1 (6 bases). Deletions cut 6 bases from V and 3 bases from J, with 12 bases between. The CDR3 sequence is 14 residues long. The CDR3 DNA is TGTGCCAGCAGCCCCCTGGGGGCCAATCAGCCCCAGCATTTT. Translating gives CASSPLGANQPQHF.

In its sample, this clonotype was seen many times. This sequence joins TRBV12-3 or TRBV12-4 and TRBJ2-1, with 7 bases aligning to TRBD2. Trimming removed 3 bases from V and 6 bases from J; junction bases left unmatched: 11. This CDR3 is built from 16 residues. The CDR3 loop reads CASSFMGGTAVNEQFF. CDR3 sequence (DNA): TGTGCCAGCAGTTTTATGGGAGGGACTGCAGTCAATGAGCAGTTCTTC.